This T cell receptor beta chain was sequenced during a study of T cell repertoires in cytomegalovirus infection. Study-level results: Dominant in the ex vivo response were TCR beta clonotypes restricted by HLA-C and specific for CMV.

MiXCR, applied by TCRdb to the reads, yields one record per CDR3 protein. The table includes hundreds of thousands of distinct CDR3 sequences, roughly 30% detected once. The table lists this clonotype with a few counts. The antigen is unknown. This CDR3 contains 13 residues. Trimming took off 0 bases at V and 8 bases at J, with 10 bases between the two ends. Germline values: CDR1 MNHEY, CDR2 SVGAGI. This chain uses TRBV6-5 with TRBJ1-2, with D maybe TRBD1 (6 bases). The specimen was cultured CD8+ T cells from PBMCs, collected from culture after CMV antigen stimulation. This TCR was recovered from a human donor in good health (CMV status not recorded). Some clones in this sample may be carry-over from other donors' samples. For the CDR3, the DNA is TGTGCCAGCAGTTACTCGAGTGGGGGCGGCTACACCTTC. It codes for CASSYSSGGGYTF.